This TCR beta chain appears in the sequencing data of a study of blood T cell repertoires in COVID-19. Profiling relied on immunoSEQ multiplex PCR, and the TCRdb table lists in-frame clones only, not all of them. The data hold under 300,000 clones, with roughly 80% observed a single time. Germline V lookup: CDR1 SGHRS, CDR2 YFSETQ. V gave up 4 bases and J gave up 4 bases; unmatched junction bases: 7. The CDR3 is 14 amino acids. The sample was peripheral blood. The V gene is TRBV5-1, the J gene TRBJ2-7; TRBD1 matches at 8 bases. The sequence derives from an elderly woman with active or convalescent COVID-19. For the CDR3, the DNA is TGCGCCAGCAGCCTGGGACAGGAATTGTACGAGCAGTACTTC. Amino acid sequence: CASSLGQELYEQYF.